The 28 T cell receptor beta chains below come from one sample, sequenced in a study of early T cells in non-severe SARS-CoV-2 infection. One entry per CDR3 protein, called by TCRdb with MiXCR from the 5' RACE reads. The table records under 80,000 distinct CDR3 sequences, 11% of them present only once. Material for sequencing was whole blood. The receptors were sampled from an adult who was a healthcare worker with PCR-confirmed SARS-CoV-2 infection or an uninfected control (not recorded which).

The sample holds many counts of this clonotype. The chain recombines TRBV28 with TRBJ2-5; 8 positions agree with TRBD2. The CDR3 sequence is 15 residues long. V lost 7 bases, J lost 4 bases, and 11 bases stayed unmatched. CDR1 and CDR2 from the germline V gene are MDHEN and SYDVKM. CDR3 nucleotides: TGTGCCAGCACCCCCGGGGGGGCGGGGAGAGAGACCCAGTACTTC. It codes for CASTPGGAGRETQYF. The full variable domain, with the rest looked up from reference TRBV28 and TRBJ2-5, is DVKVTQSSRYLVKRTGEKVFLECVQDMDHENMFWYRQDPGLGLRLIYFSYDVKMKEKGDIPEGYSVSREKKERFSLILESASTNQTSMYLCASTPGGAGRETQYFGPGTRLLVL.

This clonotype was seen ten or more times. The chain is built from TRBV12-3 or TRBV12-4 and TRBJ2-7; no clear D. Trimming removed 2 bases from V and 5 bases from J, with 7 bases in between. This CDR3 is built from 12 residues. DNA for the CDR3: TGTGCCAGCAGTTTAAGCACAGACGAGCAGTACTTC. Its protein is CASSLSTDEQYF.

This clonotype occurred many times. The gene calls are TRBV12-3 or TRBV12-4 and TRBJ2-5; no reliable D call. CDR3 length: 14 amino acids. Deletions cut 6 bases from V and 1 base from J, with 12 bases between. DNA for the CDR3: TGTGCCAGCAGGGCCCCCGGGCCCCAAGAGACCCAGTACTTC. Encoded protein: CASRAPGPQETQYF.

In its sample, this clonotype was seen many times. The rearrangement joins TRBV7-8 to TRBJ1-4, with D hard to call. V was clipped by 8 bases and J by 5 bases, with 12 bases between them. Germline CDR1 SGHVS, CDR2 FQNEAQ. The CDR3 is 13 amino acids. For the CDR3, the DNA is TGTGCCAGCTCGGCCAGCAGGAATGAAAAACTGTTTTTT. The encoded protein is CASSASRNEKLFF.

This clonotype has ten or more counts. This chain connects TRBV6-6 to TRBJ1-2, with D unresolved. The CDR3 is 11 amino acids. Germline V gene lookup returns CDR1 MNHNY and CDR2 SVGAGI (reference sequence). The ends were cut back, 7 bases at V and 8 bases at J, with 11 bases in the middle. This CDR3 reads CASMLVQGYTF. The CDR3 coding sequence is TGTGCCAGCATGTTAGTCCAGGGCTACACCTTC.

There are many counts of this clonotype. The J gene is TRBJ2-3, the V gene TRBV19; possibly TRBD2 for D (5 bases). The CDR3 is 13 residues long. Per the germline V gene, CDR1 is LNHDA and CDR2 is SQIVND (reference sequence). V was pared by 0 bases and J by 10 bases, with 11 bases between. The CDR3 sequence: CASSIEEVGPQYF. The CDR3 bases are TGTGCCAGTAGTATAGAGGAGGTTGGTCCGCAGTATTTT.

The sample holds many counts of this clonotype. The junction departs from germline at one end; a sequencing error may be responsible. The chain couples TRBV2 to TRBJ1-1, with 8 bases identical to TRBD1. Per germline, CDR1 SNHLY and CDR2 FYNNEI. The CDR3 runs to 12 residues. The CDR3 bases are TGCGCCGTCCGCCGACAGGGGACTGAAGCTTTCTTT. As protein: CAVRRQGTEAFF. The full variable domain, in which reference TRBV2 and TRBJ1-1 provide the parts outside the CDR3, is EPEVTQTPSHQVTQMGQEVILRCVPISNHLYFYWYRQILGQKVEFLVSFYNNEISEKSEIFDDQFSVERPDGSNFTLKIRSTKLEDSAMYFCAVRRQGTEAFFGQGTRLTVV.

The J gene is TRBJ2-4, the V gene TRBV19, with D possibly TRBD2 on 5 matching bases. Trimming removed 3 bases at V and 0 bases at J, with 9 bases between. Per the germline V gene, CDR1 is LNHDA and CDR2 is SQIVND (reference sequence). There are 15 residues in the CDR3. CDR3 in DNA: TGTGCCAGTAGTATGGAGGTCCTAGCCAAAAACATTCAGTACTTC. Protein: CASSMEVLAKNIQYF.

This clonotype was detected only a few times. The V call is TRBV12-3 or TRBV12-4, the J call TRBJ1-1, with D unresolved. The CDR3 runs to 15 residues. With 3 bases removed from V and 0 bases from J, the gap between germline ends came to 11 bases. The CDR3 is CASSFFRNMNTEAFF. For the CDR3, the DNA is TGTGCCAGCAGTTTCTTCAGAAACATGAACACTGAAGCTTTCTTT.

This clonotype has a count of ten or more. The CDR3 DNA reads as TGCAGTGCTAGAAGGCAGGGGGAAGACTATGGCTACACCTTC. Protein product: CSARRQGEDYGYTF. The rearrangement uses TRBV20-1 and TRBJ1-2; 7 bases agree with TRBD1. This CDR3 is built from 14 residues. Germline lookup yields CDR1 DFQATT and CDR2 SNEGSKA (reference sequence). The V segment lost 2 bases and the J segment 3 bases; nucleotides outside the gene matches: 6.

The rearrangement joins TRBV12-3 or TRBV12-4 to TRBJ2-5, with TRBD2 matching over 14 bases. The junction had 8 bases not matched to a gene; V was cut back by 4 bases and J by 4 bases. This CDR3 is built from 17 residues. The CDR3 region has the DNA TGTGCCAGCAGTTGGACTAGCGGGGGGCGCCCCCCAGAGACCCAGTACTTC. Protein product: CASSWTSGGRPPETQYF.

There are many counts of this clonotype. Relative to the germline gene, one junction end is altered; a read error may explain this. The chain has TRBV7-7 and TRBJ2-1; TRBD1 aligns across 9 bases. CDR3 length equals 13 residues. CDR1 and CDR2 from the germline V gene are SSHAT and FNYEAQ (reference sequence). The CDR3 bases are TGTGCTAGCAGTTTCAGGACAGGGGATGAGCAGTTCTTC. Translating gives CASSFRTGDEQFF. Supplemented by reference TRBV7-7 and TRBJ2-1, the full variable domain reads GAGVSQSPRYKVTKRGQDVTLRCDPISSHATLYWYQQALGQGPEFLTYFNYEAQPDKSGLPSDRFSAERPEGSISTLTIQRTEQRDSAMYRCASSFRTGDEQFFGPGTRLTVL.

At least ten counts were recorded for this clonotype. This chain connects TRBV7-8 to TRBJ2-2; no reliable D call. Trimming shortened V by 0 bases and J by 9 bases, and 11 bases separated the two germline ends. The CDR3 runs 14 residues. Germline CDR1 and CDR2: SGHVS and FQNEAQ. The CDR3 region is CASSLARTPRELFF. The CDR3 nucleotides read TGTGCCAGCAGCTTAGCCCGAACCCCCCGGGAGCTGTTTTTT.

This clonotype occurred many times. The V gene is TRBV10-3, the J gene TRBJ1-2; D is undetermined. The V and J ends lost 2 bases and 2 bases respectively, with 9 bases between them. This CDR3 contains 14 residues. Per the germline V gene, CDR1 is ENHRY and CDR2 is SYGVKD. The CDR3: CAISETTANYGYTF. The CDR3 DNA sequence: TGTGCCATCAGTGAGACAACAGCCAACTATGGCTACACCTTC.

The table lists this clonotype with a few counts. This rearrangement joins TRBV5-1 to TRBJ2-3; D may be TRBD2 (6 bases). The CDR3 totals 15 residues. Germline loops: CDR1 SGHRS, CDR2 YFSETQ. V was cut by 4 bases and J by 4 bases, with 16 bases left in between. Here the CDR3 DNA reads TGCGCCAGCAGCCTCGGACCTAGCGTCGCAGATACGCAGTATTTT. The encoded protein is CASSLGPSVADTQYF.

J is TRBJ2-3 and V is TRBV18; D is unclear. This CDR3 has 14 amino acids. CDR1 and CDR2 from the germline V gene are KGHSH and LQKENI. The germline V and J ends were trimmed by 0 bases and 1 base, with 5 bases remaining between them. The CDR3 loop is CASSPPTRTDTQYF. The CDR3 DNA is TGTGCCAGCTCACCACCGACCCGCACAGATACGCAGTATTTT.

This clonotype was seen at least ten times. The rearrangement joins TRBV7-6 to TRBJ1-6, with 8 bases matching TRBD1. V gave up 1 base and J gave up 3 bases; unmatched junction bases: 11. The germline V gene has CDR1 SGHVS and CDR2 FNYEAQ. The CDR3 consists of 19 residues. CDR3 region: CASSLGDRIGSGYNSPLHF. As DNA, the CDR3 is TGTGCCAGCAGCTTAGGGGACAGGATCGGTTCGGGCTATAATTCACCCCTCCACTTT.

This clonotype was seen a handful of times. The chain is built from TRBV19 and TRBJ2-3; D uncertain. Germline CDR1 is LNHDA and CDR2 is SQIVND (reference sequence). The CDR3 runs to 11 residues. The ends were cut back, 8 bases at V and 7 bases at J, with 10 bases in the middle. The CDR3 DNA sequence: TGTGCCAGTGGGGAACCGAATACGCAGTATTTT. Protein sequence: CASGEPNTQYF.

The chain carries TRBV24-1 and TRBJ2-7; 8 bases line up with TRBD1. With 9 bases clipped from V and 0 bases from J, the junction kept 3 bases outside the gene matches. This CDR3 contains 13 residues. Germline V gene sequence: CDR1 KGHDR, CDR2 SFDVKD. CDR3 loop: CATQGADSYEQYF. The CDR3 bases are TGTGCCACCCAGGGGGCTGACTCCTACGAGCAGTACTTC.

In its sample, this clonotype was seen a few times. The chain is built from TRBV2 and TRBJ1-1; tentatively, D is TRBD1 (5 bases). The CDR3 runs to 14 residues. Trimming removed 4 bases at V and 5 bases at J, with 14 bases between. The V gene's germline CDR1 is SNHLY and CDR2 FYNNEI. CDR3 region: CASSAARVGTEAFF. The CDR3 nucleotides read TGTGCCAGCAGTGCAGCCAGGGTGGGGACTGAAGCTTTCTTT.

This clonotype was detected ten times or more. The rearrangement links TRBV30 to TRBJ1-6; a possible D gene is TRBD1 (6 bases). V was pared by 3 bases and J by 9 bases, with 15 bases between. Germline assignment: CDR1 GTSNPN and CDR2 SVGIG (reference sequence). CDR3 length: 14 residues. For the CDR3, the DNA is TGTGCCTGGAGGATAGGTGGGGGCCGTTCACCCCTCCACTTT. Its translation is CAWRIGGGRSPLHF.

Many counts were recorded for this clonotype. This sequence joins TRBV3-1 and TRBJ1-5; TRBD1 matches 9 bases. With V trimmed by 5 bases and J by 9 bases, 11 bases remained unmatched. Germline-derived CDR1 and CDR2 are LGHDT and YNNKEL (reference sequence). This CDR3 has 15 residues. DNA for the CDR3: TGTGCCAGCAGCTGGGGACAGGGATCCCGGGGGCCCCAGCATTTT. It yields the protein CASSWGQGSRGPQHF.

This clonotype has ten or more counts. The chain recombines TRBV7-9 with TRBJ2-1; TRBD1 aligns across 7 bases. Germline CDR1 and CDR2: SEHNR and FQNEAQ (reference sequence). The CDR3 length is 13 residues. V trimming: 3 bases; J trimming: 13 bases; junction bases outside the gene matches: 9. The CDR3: CASSFGPGTAQFF. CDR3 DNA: TGTGCCAGCAGCTTTGGCCCCGGGACAGCTCAGTTCTTC.

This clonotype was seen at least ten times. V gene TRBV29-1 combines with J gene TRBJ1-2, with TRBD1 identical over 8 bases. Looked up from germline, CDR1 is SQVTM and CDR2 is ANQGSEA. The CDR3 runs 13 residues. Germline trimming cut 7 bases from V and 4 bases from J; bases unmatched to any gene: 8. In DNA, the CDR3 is TGCAGCGCATTGACAGGGGCCCCCTATGGCTACACCTTC. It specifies CSALTGAPYGYTF.

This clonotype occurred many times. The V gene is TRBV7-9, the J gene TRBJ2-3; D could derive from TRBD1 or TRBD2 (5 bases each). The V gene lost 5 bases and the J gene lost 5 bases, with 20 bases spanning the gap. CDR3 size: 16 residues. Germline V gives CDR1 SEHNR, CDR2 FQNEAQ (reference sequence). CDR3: CASSHQDGAYGDTQYF. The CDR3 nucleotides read TGTGCCAGCAGCCACCAGGACGGGGCCTATGGAGATACGCAGTATTTT.

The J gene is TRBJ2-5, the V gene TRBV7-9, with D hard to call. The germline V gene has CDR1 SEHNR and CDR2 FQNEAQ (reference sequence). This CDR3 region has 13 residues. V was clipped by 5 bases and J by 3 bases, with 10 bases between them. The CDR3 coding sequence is TGTGCCAGCAGCGTAGTAATGGAAGAGACCCAGTACTTC. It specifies CASSVVMEETQYF.

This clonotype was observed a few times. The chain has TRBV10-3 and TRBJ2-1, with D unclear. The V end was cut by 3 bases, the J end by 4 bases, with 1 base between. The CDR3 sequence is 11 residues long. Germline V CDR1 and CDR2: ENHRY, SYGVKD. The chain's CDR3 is CAISDYNEQFF. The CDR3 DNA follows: TGTGCCATCAGTGATTACAATGAGCAGTTCTTC.

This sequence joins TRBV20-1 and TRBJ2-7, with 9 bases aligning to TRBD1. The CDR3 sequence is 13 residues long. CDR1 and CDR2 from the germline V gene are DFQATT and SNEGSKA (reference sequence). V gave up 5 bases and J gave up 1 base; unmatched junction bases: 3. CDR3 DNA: TGCAGTGCTGGCGGGACAGGGTCCTACGAGCAGTACTTC. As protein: CSAGGTGSYEQYF.